Listed here are 14 T cell receptor beta chains from one sample, sequenced in a study of cytomegalovirus exposure and HLA in healthy donors. TCRdb's table, derived via immunoSEQ multiplex PCR, lists solely in-frame clones and lacks some. The top ten clones hold 2% to 2.5% of a sample with 150,000 or so clones, 85% to 90% of them seen once. Material for sequencing was PBMCs. These receptors were obtained from a human donor in good health.

The genes are TRBV14 and TRBJ2-7; D is possibly TRBD1 (5 bases). The CDR3 runs 13 residues. Trimming stripped 2 bases from V and 3 bases from J, with 8 bases between. Germline CDR1 and CDR2: SGHDN and FVKESK. CDR3 region: CASSQLTGYEQYF. The DNA for the CDR3 is TGTGCCAGCAGCCAACTAACAGGCTACGAGCAGTACTTC.

This clone was counted a single time. The chain recombines TRBV4-1 with TRBJ2-3; TRBD2 is a possible D gene (6 bases). The V gene's germline CDR1 is MGHRA and CDR2 YSYEKL. The germline V and J ends were trimmed by 2 bases and 2 bases, with 14 bases remaining between them. The length of the CDR3 is 16 residues. The CDR3 reads CASSQLLRRDTDTQYF. CDR3 sequence (DNA): TGCGCCAGCAGCCAATTGCTGCGGCGGGACACAGATACGCAGTATTTT.

The V call is TRBV6-6, the J call TRBJ1-4; D is uncertain. The CDR3 loop spans 15 amino acids. V was pared by 6 bases and J by 10 bases, with 21 bases between. Germline loops: CDR1 MNHNY, CDR2 SVGAGI (reference sequence). The CDR3 DNA follows: TGTGCCAGCAGCCAATCAGGCTCCGGAGCGGGAAAACTGTTTTTT. It is translated as CASSQSGSGAGKLFF.

The genes are TRBV30 and TRBJ1-1; D unresolved. V was pared by 4 bases and J by 4 bases, with 13 bases between. CDR1 and CDR2 from the germline V gene are GTSNPN and SVGIG (reference sequence). The CDR3 consists of 13 residues. The CDR3 protein is CAWTVSGFTEAFF. The CDR3 nucleotides read TGTGCCTGGACCGTCTCGGGTTTCACTGAAGCTTTCTTT.

The gene calls are TRBV5-6 and TRBJ2-3; 8 bases fit TRBD2. This CDR3 is built from 15 residues. The V gene's germline CDR1 is SGHDT and CDR2 YYEEEE. V trimming: 0 bases; J trimming: 7 bases; junction bases outside the gene matches: 7. The CDR3 region has the DNA TGTGCCAGCAGCTTGGGATCGGGGGGGGTAAATACGCAGTATTTT. It yields the protein CASSLGSGGVNTQYF.

In its sample, this clone was seen a few times. This rearrangement joins TRBV5-1 to TRBJ1-2; 11 bases align to TRBD1. The V gene's germline CDR1 is SGHRS and CDR2 YFSETQ. The CDR3 loop spans 15 amino acids. V lost 4 bases, J lost 8 bases, and 10 bases stayed unmatched. As DNA, the CDR3 is TGCGCCAGCAGCCACCCGGACAGGGGGCCTGGGGGCTACACCTTC. It specifies CASSHPDRGPGGYTF. The whole variable domain, filled in from reference TRBV5-1 and TRBJ1-2, reads KAGVTQTPRYLIKTRGQQVTLSCSPISGHRSVSWYQQTPGQGLQFLFEYFSETQRNKGNFPGRFSGRQFSNSRSEMNVSTLELGDSALYLCASSHPDRGPGGYTFGSGTRLTVV.

The chain employs TRBV4-3 and TRBJ1-1; the match to TRBD1 covers 8 bases. Looked up from germline, CDR1 is LGHNA and CDR2 is YSLEER. The CDR3 contains 17 residues. J gave up 1 base and V 0 bases, and 7 bases lay outside the gene matches. CDR3 nucleotide sequence: TGCGCCAGCAGCCAAGATCTAGGAGGGACAGGGAACACTGAAGCTTTCTTT. The encoded protein is CASSQDLGGTGNTEAFF.

V gene TRBV6-5 combines with J gene TRBJ1-6; D unresolved. V was shortened by 6 bases and J by 0 bases, with 9 bases between the two germline ends. Germline V gene data show CDR1 as MNHEY and CDR2 as SVGAGI. The CDR3 is 15 residues long. CDR3 protein: CASRSPGSYNSPLHF. CDR3 bases: TGTGCCAGCAGGTCCCCCGGCTCCTATAATTCACCCCTCCACTTT.

The chain combines TRBV5-1 with TRBJ2-2, with 12 bases aligning to TRBD2. The germline V gene encodes CDR1 SGHRS and CDR2 YFSETQ. The CDR3 is 13 residues long. V trimming: 4 bases; J trimming: 14 bases; junction bases outside the gene matches: 6. Here the CDR3 reads CASSETSGRLLFF. CDR3 bases: TGCGCCAGCAGCGAGACTAGCGGGAGACTACTGTTTTTT.

The V call is TRBV14, the J call TRBJ1-5; D may be TRBD1 (5 bases). Germline values: CDR1 SGHDN, CDR2 FVKESK. Trimming pared 0 bases from V and 3 bases from J, leaving 12 bases between. The CDR3 spans 16 residues. The CDR3 loop reads CASSQDLGVNNQPQHF. CDR3 coding DNA: TGTGCCAGCAGCCAAGATTTAGGGGTTAACAATCAGCCCCAGCATTTT.

The rearrangement joins TRBV7-2 to TRBJ1-2; 8 nucleotides agree with TRBD1. The trim removed 2 bases at V and 7 bases at J, leaving 6 bases unmatched. From germline, CDR1 is SGHTA and CDR2 FQGNSA. CDR3 size: 14 residues. The CDR3 protein is CASSLNTGGAGYTF. The CDR3 nucleotides read TGTGCCAGCAGCTTAAACACAGGGGGAGCTGGCTACACCTTC. The variable domain in full, with the rest retrieved from reference TRBV7-2 and TRBJ1-2, is GAGVSQSPSNKVTEKGKDVELRCDPISGHTALYWYRQSLGQGLEFLIYFQGNSAPDKSGLPSDRFSAERTGGSVSTLTIQRTQQEDSAVYLCASSLNTGGAGYTFGSGTRLTVV.

The CDR3 DNA follows: TGCGCCAGCCGCCAAGTCGGGGAGTCGGGCTACGAGCAGTACTTC. As protein: CASRQVGESGYEQYF. The V gene is TRBV10-2, the J gene TRBJ2-7; TRBD2 might be the D (5 bases). The ends were cut back, 8 bases at V and 3 bases at J, with 20 bases in the middle. Germline assignment: CDR1 WSHSY and CDR2 SAAADI. This CDR3 has 15 amino acids.

V is TRBV29-1 and J is TRBJ2-1, with D perhaps TRBD1 (6 bases). The CDR3 runs 15 residues. V was shortened by 6 bases and J by 3 bases, with 18 bases between the two germline ends. The germline gives CDR1 SQVTM, CDR2 ANQGSEA. CDR3 DNA sequence: TGCAGCGTCGTAACAGGGAAAGGGATCTACAATGAGCAGTTCTTC. Translation: CSVVTGKGIYNEQFF.

This clone showed up just a few times. The chain joins TRBV2 to TRBJ1-1; TRBD1 might be the D (6 bases). Germline loops: CDR1 SNHLY, CDR2 FYNNEI. The CDR3 runs 12 residues. V lost 10 bases to trimming and J lost 2 bases, with 11 bases between them. CDR3: CAIGQLNTEAFF. The CDR3 DNA reads as TGTGCCATTGGACAGTTAAACACTGAAGCTTTCTTT.